These 3 T cell receptor beta chains were all obtained from the same sample, sequenced in a study of Ad26.COV2.S vaccination and SARS-CoV-2 variants. Method: immunoSEQ multiplex PCR; TCRdb's copy keeps in-frame clones and lacks some. Of fewer than 500,000 clones in the sample, 80% to 95% were seen once. Indicated treatment: over 15 received Ad26.COV2.S at low or high dose, single or two shots; 5 received placebo; per-sample allocation not given. Sampling was done on day 63 after the first vaccine or placebo injection. The material was peripheral blood, obtained in a trial of Ad26.COV2.S vaccine versus placebo. The receptors stem from a person between 18 and 60 years old who received the Ad26.COV2.S COVID-19 vaccine or a placebo.

The chain carries TRBV7-2 and TRBJ2-5; D gene unclear. CDR3 length: 12 amino acids. V was cut by 5 bases and J by 3 bases, with 7 bases left in between. Looked up from germline, CDR1 is SGHTA and CDR2 is FQGNSA. This chain's CDR3 is CASSDYKETQYF. CDR3 sequence (DNA): TGTGCCAGCAGCGATTATAAAGAGACCCAGTACTTC.

The chain uses TRBV20-1 and TRBJ2-1; 15 bases align to TRBD2. The V gene's germline CDR1 is DFQATT and CDR2 SNEGSKA (reference sequence). V shed 3 bases and J 9 bases; nucleotides not matched to a gene: 24. The CDR3 consists of 21 residues. In DNA, the CDR3 is TGCAGTGCTAGTGAGGCCGTCCACCGGACTAGCGGGAGGGCTACTGGGGGTGAGCAGTTCTTC. This encodes CSASEAVHRTSGRATGGEQFF.

This clone has a handful of counts. The V and J genes are TRBV4-3 and TRBJ2-7; 8 positions agree with TRBD1. The germline V gene encodes CDR1 LGHNA and CDR2 YSLEER. Trimming cost V 0 bases and J 1 base; bases outside gene matches: 8. The CDR3 extends over 17 amino acids. The CDR3 protein is CASSQEGPGQGSYEQYF. DNA for the CDR3: TGCGCCAGCAGCCAAGAAGGGCCAGGACAGGGTTCCTACGAGCAGTACTTC.